The 15 T cell receptor beta chains reported below all come from one sample, sequenced in a study of patients and donors after allogeneic stem cell transplantation. Each CDR3 protein gets one entry after TCRdb re-called the RT-PCR reads with MiXCR. This sample yields about a million distinct CDR3 sequences, of which under 20% are seen a single time; approximately 5.9% belongs to the top ten. Sequenced input: blood, either unsorted or a sorted T cell fraction (not recorded which). These receptors came from a human donor who was either an allogeneic HSCT recipient or a stem cell or donor lymphocyte infusion donor (not recorded which). It is not recorded whose cells these are; they may come from a transplant donor.

This clonotype was seen at least ten times. The J gene is TRBJ2-2, the V gene TRBV4-3, with D possibly being TRBD2 (6 bases). Trimming stripped 6 bases from V and 3 bases from J, with 11 bases between. The CDR3 runs to 14 residues. Germline loops: CDR1 LGHNA, CDR2 YSLEER. The CDR3 region has the DNA TGCGCCAGCAGTAGCGGTTACTACACCGGGGAGCTGTTTTTT. Translation gives CASSSGYYTGELFF.

This clonotype was seen a few times. The rearrangement links TRBV6-5 to TRBJ1-6; D is possibly TRBD1 (6 bases). V lost 0 bases, J lost 5 bases, and 14 bases lay in between. Germline CDR1 is MNHEY and CDR2 is SVGAGI. CDR3 size: 17 residues. The CDR3 DNA reads TGTGCCAGCAGTTACTCGATCCCGGGGGCTCATAATTCACCCCTCCACTTT. The encoded protein is CASSYSIPGAHNSPLHF.

The V call is TRBV20-1, the J call TRBJ2-1, with D perhaps TRBD1 or TRBD2 (7 bases each). Germline V lookup: CDR1 DFQATT, CDR2 SNEGSKA (reference sequence). This CDR3 has 11 residues. V was clipped by 0 bases and J by 15 bases, with 12 bases between them. DNA of the CDR3: TGCAGTGCTAGAGATCAGGGGGGGGCGTTCTTC. Translating gives CSARDQGGAFF.

The chain uses TRBV2 and TRBJ1-5; possibly TRBD1 for D (5 bases). This CDR3 region has 16 residues. The V gene's germline CDR1 is SNHLY and CDR2 FYNNEI. The germline V and J ends were trimmed by 7 bases and 0 bases, with 16 bases remaining between them. In DNA form, the CDR3 reads TGTGCCAGCAATGTACGGGGGGGAGGTAGCAATCAGCCCCAGCATTTT. It translates to CASNVRGGGSNQPQHF.

The chain recombines TRBV6-1 with TRBJ2-5; D may correspond to TRBD1 or TRBD2 (5 bases each). Trimming pared 10 bases from V and 3 bases from J, leaving 18 bases between. The CDR3 consists of 14 residues. The germline V gene has CDR1 MNHNS and CDR2 SASEGT. CDR3 sequence (DNA): TGTGCCATCGGTCGGGGCGGGCCGAAAGAGACCCAGTACTTC. It encodes CAIGRGGPKETQYF.

The chain has TRBV12-3 or TRBV12-4 and TRBJ1-3, with D maybe TRBD1 (5 bases). The CDR3 is made up of 19 amino acids. V lost 8 bases and J 0 bases, leaving 26 bases between the germline ends. CDR3 sequence (DNA): TGTGCCAGCGTGCCCCGGGGCAAGGGTGCCGTGCTCTCTGGAAACACCATATATTTT. Its protein is CASVPRGKGAVLSGNTIYF.

The table lists this clonotype with a few counts. The chain uses TRBV5-1 and TRBJ2-7; D might be TRBD1 (5 bases). The CDR3 is 13 amino acids. Germline V lookup: CDR1 SGHRS, CDR2 YFSETQ. Trimming stripped 4 bases from V and 3 bases from J, with 11 bases between. The CDR3 region is CASSVPGLYEQYF. The CDR3 DNA reads as TGCGCCAGCAGCGTCCCAGGGCTCTACGAGCAGTACTTC.

The chain uses TRBV10-3 and TRBJ2-2, with TRBD2 as a possible D gene (6 bases). Trimming took off 11 bases at V and 1 base at J, with 14 bases between the two ends. The CDR3 covers 14 residues. Germline CDR1 and CDR2: ENHRY and SYGVKD. The DNA of the CDR3 is TGTGCCGTCCGGGGGACTGAGAACACCGGGGAGCTGTTTTTT. Translated: CAVRGTENTGELFF.

This clonotype appeared a few times. The V gene is TRBV6-5, the J gene TRBJ2-5, with a weak D call TRBD2 (5 bases). CDR3 length: 14 residues. Germline V gene sequence: CDR1 MNHEY, CDR2 SVGAGI. V lost 3 bases, J lost 5 bases, and 13 bases lay in between. The CDR3 region has the DNA TGTGCCAGCAGTTATGGCAGGCGAGGGGAGACCCAGTACTTC. Its protein product is CASSYGRRGETQYF.

This clonotype was recorded a few times. The chain recombines TRBV24-1 with TRBJ1-5, with D possibly being TRBD1 (5 bases). The CDR3 consists of 20 residues. Germline values: CDR1 KGHDR, CDR2 SFDVKD. Trimming took off 2 bases at V and 0 bases at J, with 22 bases between the two ends. CDR3 in amino acids: CATSDSRKGPPGYSNQPQHF. The CDR3 region has the DNA TGTGCCACCAGTGATTCCAGAAAGGGACCCCCCGGATATAGCAATCAGCCCCAGCATTTT.

V usage is TRBV20-1 and J usage is TRBJ1-1; D might be TRBD1 (5 bases). The germline gives CDR1 DFQATT, CDR2 SNEGSKA (reference sequence). The CDR3 contains 13 residues. Trimming cost V 3 bases and J 2 bases, with 10 bases left between them. CDR3 sequence (DNA): TGCAGTGCTAGCCGGGACGGCAACACTGAAGCTTTCTTT. This codes for CSASRDGNTEAFF.

V gene TRBV4-3 combines with J gene TRBJ1-2; D possibly corresponds to TRBD1 (5 bases). CDR1 is LGHNA, CDR2 YSLEER, per germline. This CDR3 is 15 amino acids long. V lost 0 bases to trimming and J lost 3 bases, with 11 bases between them. For the CDR3, the DNA is TGCGCCAGCAGCCAAGATTGGGGCTCAGACTATGGCTACACCTTC. This gives the protein CASSQDWGSDYGYTF.

This chain uses TRBV2 with TRBJ1-6; 9 bases align to TRBD1. The V and J ends lost 6 bases and 8 bases, in that order; junction bases with no gene match: 8. This CDR3 region has 15 residues. The germline CDR1 and CDR2 sequences are SNHLY and FYNNEI. This CDR3 is CASSADRGRYSPLHF. CDR3 coding DNA: TGTGCCAGCAGCGCGGACAGGGGTCGGTATTCACCCCTCCACTTT.

This clonotype has only a few counts. V gene TRBV6-2 or TRBV6-3 combines with J gene TRBJ2-7; 8 nucleotides match TRBD2. The CDR3 runs 13 residues. The trim removed 7 bases at V and 2 bases at J, leaving 4 bases unmatched. Germline loops: CDR1 MNHEY, CDR2 SVGEGT. The CDR3, as DNA: TGTGCCAGCATAACTAGCGGAACCTACGAGCAGTACTTC. This encodes CASITSGTYEQYF.

J is TRBJ1-1 and V is TRBV6-1, with no clear D. V was shortened by 7 bases and J by 4 bases, with 13 bases between the two germline ends. Germline CDR1 is MNHNS and CDR2 is SASEGT. There are 13 residues in the CDR3. CDR3 nucleotide sequence: TGTGCCAGCATGAGGGTGGGGAGCACTGAAGCTTTCTTT. Its protein product is CASMRVGSTEAFF.